This T cell receptor (beta chain) is drawn from a study of monozygotic twins with inflammatory bowel disease (dated by TCRdb to about 2019). About the full investigation: The complete study included roughly 30 monozygotic twin pairs: 19 IBD-discordant Danish pairs and nine German pairs, of which four were IBD-concordant and five were IBD-discordant. Within discordant pairs, disease-associated traits were sought mainly by comparing IBD patients with their genetically identical healthy co-twins. Each individual had, on average, about 151 000 unique TCRalpha sequences and 181 000 unique TCRbeta sequences available for analysis. Overall study results and their limits: Differing immunosuppressive treatments among patients may have added background noise and inter-individual variability to the repertoires. Distinction between different T cell subtypes could not be achieved in the analysis. No single strong signal or clonotype linked to IBD turned up in the results, so the idea that one exists was not supported. TCRbeta repertoire diversity, by inverse Simpson index, was decreased in IBD patients compared with their healthy co-twins. Repertoire similarity did not differ between concordant and discordant twins, which could be due to limited statistical power. Compared with healthy twins, IBD patients had fewer clonotypes in common with other individuals, a difference most pronounced in patients showing signs of disease activity.

In the case of this clonotype: What this receptor recognizes is not known.

The library was prepared using 5' RACE. For each TCR library, around 4,000 ng of total RNA was used. For each sample, cDNA was synthesized in eight separate reactions using SMARTScribe reverse transcriptase. Unique molecular identifiers containing a 6-nucleotide sample barcode were introduced through template switching during cDNA synthesis. TCRalpha and TCRbeta cDNA was amplified by two nested PCRs of 16 and 9 cycles, with bead purification after each PCR. Before amplification, the cDNA was both treated with uracil DNA-glycosylase and purified with the QIAquick PCR purification kit. In the second PCR, Illumina TruSeq-compatible adapters and sample-specific barcodes were added. TapeStation and Qubit were used to check library quality and concentration, and around 4.5 ng of each library went into the pool. Sequencing of pooled libraries was carried out on an Illumina HiSeq2500 single-index Rapid Run using 2 x 100 bp reads and custom sequencing primers. Per the original workflow: PCR and sequencing errors were corrected by UMI-based consensus assembly using MiGEC version 1.2.6. MiXCR version 2.1.1 was used to carry out V(D)J alignment, clonotype assembly and CDR3 extraction. Normalisation of gene usage, clonotype sharing and MAIT/NKT TCR abundance was achieved by analysing the top 1000, 10 000 and 20 000 clonotypes per sample. After downsampling to 27 000 UMIs, diversity was calculated as the inverse Simpson index using the vegan R package. Statistical testing used paired Mann-Whitney U tests on the discordant twin pairs and applied Benjamini-Hochberg correction for multiple testing. The reads went through TCRdb reprocessing, and each CDR3 protein sequence gets one entry with no DNA. In this record, the V and J calls reflect TCRdb's handling and not the investigators' own analysis. The sample's table lists a count of nearly 45,000 distinct CDR3 sequences. The top ten clonotypes cover 5.3% of the sample.

An approximately 2.6 ml peripheral blood sample was drawn into PAXgene tubes per donor and stored at -80°C. Without T cell sorting, total RNA was isolated from whole blood using the PAXgene blood miRNA kit on an automated QIAcube. Deep TCRalpha and TCRbeta repertoire profiling with unique molecular barcoding was performed on peripheral blood of monozygotic twin pairs concordant or discordant for inflammatory bowel disease. Smoking habits were recorded for all twin pairs, and individuals were classified as current, former or never smokers. There are 16 amino acids in the CDR3, from cysteine to phenylalanine inclusive. No DNA was logged. The germline V gene encodes CDR1 SGHTA and CDR2 FQGNSA.

The clonotype comes from a human donor with ulcerative colitis or Crohn's disease, or a healthy co-twin of an affected twin (not recorded which). The sample consisted of blood. The chain is assembled from TRBV7-2 and TRBJ2-7; checking the TCRdb D call of TRBD1 is not possible without DNA. The CDR3 here reads CASSLKVAGALGEQYF. With the portions outside the CDR3 filled from the reference TRBV7-2 and TRBJ2-7 genes, the complete variable region becomes GAGVSQSPSNKVTEKGKDVELRCDPISGHTALYWYRQSLGQGLEFLIYFQGNSAPDKSGLPSDRFSAERTGGSVSTLTIQRTQQEDSAVYLCASSLKVAGALGEQYFGPGTRLTVT.